These T cell receptor beta chains were read from a single sample in a study of T cell responses to AZD1222 COVID-19 vaccine. TCRdb's table, derived via immunoSEQ multiplex PCR, lists solely in-frame clones and lacks some. This table holds approximately 120,000 clones, around 89% found once. This specimen consisted of peripheral blood, obtained 28 days after the second AZD1222 dose. The source of these receptors is an adult who received the AZD1222 COVID-19 vaccine. The CDR3 runs from the conserved cysteine through the conserved F or W. Each record gives: V gene, CDR3 length, CDR3 protein.

TRBV2 12 CASSATLYGYTF
TRBV18 15 CASSPRQEITYEQYF
TRBV12-5 16 CASGLNRGGRSETQYF
TRBV12-3/TRBV12-4 13 CASSLESRYGYTF
TRBV3-1/TRBV3-2 14 CATNRQGKDTEAFF
TRBV15 14 CATSGGVGVYEQYF
TRBV2 13 CASSVETAEPQHF
TRBV6-1 14 CASSEAGENTEAFF
TRBV5-1 14 CASPGGTGNSPLHF
TRBV10-1 14 CASSEHSGGYEQYF
TRBV9 14 CASSRGLAEETQYF
TRBV13 14 CASSEWAGKETQYF
TRBV25-1 14 CASSDHRGATEAFF
TRBV19 13 CASSVQGLQPQHF
TRBV11-2 15 CASSLERNSYNEQFF
TRBV30 12 CAWTGGNYGYTF
TRBV7-8 16 CASSLGGGAAVSPLHF
TRBV4-3 14 CASSQARGSTEAFF
TRBV4-1 13 CASSPDRDYGYTF
TRBV6-5 13 CATSDSGAYGYTF
TRBV2 14 CASRDAGAVYGYTF
TRBV23-1 17 CASSRGTGLRLSYGYTF
TRBV5-1 16 CASSYTSGGQGDEQFF
TRBV6-2/TRBV6-3 16 CASSYPGQGSNQPQHF
TRBV10-3 12 CATGPSSYEQYF
TRBV19 13 CASSMTGNYGYTF
TRBV7-8 15 CASSESGRGWSPLHF
TRBV7-7 15 CASSLGAGGPYEQYF
TRBV25-1 15 CASSDGLYGIHGYTF
TRBV5-6 12 CASSLGQKGAFF